The text below deals with one T cell receptor (beta chain). Its antigen is currently not known. There are no base qualities to consult, and no much larger clone falls within one base. These data are taken from a study of immune evolution from preneoplasia to lung adenocarcinoma (dated by TCRdb to about 2021). A note on the overall study: HLA loss of heterozygosity was seen in about 7%, 15% and 30% of AIS, MIA and ADC lesions, and in no AAH lesions. The study used immune gene expression, TCR sequencing and multiplex immunofluorescence to profile the immune contexture of lung adenocarcinoma precursors and invasive adenocarcinoma. Resected precursor lesions (AAH, AIS, MIA) and invasive adenocarcinomas were each compared against paired morphologically normal lung tissue. Sample size was determined by specimen availability and not by a prior power calculation. The immune data were integrated with whole exome sequencing and methylation data from the same cohort of nodules. In total, the cohort included under 60 patients with pulmonary nodules, all of whom underwent surgical resection. The TCR sequencing data were obtained from 51 patients. The study reported that fewer than 130 samples were used for TCR sequencing. POLYSOLVER was used to infer Class I HLA alleles from exome data, while LOHHLA was used to detect allele-specific HLA loss. Points the paper makes about the study in general: Normal lung had the highest top T cell clone frequencies, and these frequencies appeared to fall progressively from AAH through AIS, MIA and invasive adenocarcinoma. Findings were based on association rather than direct causation; larger cohorts with long-term follow-up and longitudinal biopsies were deemed needed. The highest T cell clonality was observed in KRAS-mutant nodules compared with EGFR-mutant or double wild-type lesions. Because all patients were from Japan and China, applicability to Western populations was uncertain. Clonality was highest in normal lung, while later-stage lesions appeared to show lower clonality but higher T cell density and diversity.

Resection was performed on patients in Japan or China between the mid-2010s and the late 2010s. Histologic diagnosis of each case was confirmed independently by two lung cancer pathologists on H&E slides. Premalignant or tumor cells were enriched for nucleic acid extraction by macro-dissection performed after pathologic assessment. DNA was isolated from FFPE tissue using the AllPrep DNA/RNA FFPE Kit. The immunoSEQ hsTCRbeta Kit was used to sequence TCR beta CDR3 regions from DNA. In the source study's methods: The ImmunoSEQ Analyzer was used to analyse the TCR sequencing data. T cell clonality was defined as 1 minus Pielou's evenness, as computed on productive rearrangements. T cell diversity was measured with the inverse Simpson index on productive templates. T cell density was defined as TCR beta template counts normalized to usable DNA, with usable DNA estimated by amplification and sequencing of housekeeping genes. TCR metrics were compared across histologic stages using two-sided Kruskal-Wallis tests. Drawn from immuneACCESS, this table holds only the in-frame rearrangements with V and J called that TCRdb kept. Clones are partly lost; checked studies trace under half to an unresolved V gene and leave the rest unexplained. V and J calls and clone size follow that table, whereas D and trimming were derived from the DNA. The sample table contains roughly 13,000 clones; only one count was recorded for 80% of them. Roughly 4.9% of the sample belongs to the ten largest clones.

The CDR3 runs 13 amino acids, cysteine and phenylalanine included. Of all the DNA, just the CDR3 is kept, 39 bases in frame from base 1. V was cut back by 6 bases and J by 4 bases, leaving a gap of 12 bases between them. The germline V gene gives CDR1 as MDHEN and CDR2 as SYDVKM. The rearrangement combines TRBV28 with TRBJ1-1; the D region possibly corresponds to TRBD1 (5 bases align). The sequenced material came from FFPE minimally invasive lung adenocarcinoma tissue. This specimen's cell subset or site label, interpreted: micro-invasive lung adenocarcinoma (MIA). This clonotype was obtained from a person aged 70 to 85 with lung adenocarcinoma. The CDR3 region has the sequence CASRGQGVTEAFF. The nucleotide sequence reads TGTGCCAGCAGGGGGCAGGGAGTCACTGAAGCTTTCTTT.